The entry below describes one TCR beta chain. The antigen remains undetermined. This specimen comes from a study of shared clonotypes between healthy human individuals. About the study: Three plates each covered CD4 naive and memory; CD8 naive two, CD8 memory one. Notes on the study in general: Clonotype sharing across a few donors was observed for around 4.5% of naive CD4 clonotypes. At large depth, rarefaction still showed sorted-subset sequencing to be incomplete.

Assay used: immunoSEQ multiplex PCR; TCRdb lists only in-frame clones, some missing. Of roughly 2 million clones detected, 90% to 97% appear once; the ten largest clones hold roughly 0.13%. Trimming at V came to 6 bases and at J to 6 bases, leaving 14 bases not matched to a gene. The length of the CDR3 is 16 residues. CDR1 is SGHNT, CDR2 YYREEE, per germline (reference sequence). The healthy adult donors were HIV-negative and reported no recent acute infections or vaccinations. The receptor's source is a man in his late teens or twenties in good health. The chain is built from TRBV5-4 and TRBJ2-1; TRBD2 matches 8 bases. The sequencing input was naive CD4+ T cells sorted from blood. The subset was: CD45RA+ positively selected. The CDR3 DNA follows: TGTGCCAGCAACCATGGCAGCGGGAGTCTGGGCAATGAGCAGTTCTTC. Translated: CASNHGSGSLGNEQFF.